Following are 15 T cell receptor beta chains from one sample sequenced in a study of T cell responses to AZD1222 COVID-19 vaccine. Generated by immunoSEQ multiplex PCR, the TCRdb table keeps only in-frame clones and is missing some. The sample yields about 90,000 clones, about 87% seen once. Specimen: peripheral blood, collected on day 0 of AZD1222 vaccination. These receptors all stem from an adult in good health.

V gene TRBV2 combines with J gene TRBJ1-2, with D hard to call. V was trimmed by 4 bases and J by 4 bases, leaving 13 bases between them. This CDR3 has 14 residues. Germline assignment: CDR1 SNHLY and CDR2 FYNNEI. In DNA, the CDR3 is TGTGCCAGCAGTGCGTCAGCTGGGGTCTATGGCTACACCTTC. Translated: CASSASAGVYGYTF.

V usage is TRBV7-2 and J usage is TRBJ1-1; D is undetermined. CDR3 length: 16 amino acids. Germline CDR1 SGHTA, CDR2 FQGNSA. Trimming shortened V by 1 base and J by 0 bases, and 12 bases separated the two germline ends. CDR3 nucleotide sequence: TGTGCCAGCAGCTTAGGGGCGATGCGCGTGAACACTGAAGCTTTCTTT. It specifies CASSLGAMRVNTEAFF.

This clone has only one observation. This chain connects TRBV28 to TRBJ1-2; the match to TRBD1 covers 9 bases. Germline V lookup: CDR1 MDHEN, CDR2 SYDVKM. Unmatched junction bases numbered 10, after V lost 2 bases and J lost 0 bases. The CDR3 has 18 amino acids. The DNA for the CDR3 is TGTGCCAGCAGTTTAACGGGACAGGGTTTTAAGACTAACTATGGCTACACCTTC. It translates to CASSLTGQGFKTNYGYTF.

V and J are TRBV5-1 and TRBJ2-1; 9 bases are a match to TRBD2. The germline V gene has CDR1 SGHRS and CDR2 YFSETQ. This CDR3 is built from 15 residues. The ends lost 0 bases at V and 10 bases at J; junction bases unmatched: 8. CDR3 loop: CASSLVVSGSLEQFF. In DNA form, the CDR3 reads TGCGCCAGCAGCTTGGTTGTTAGCGGGAGCTTGGAGCAGTTCTTC.

In DNA, the CDR3 is TGTGCCACCAGTAAAAAGGGGGGAAATGAGCAGTTCTTC. Its protein product is CATSKKGGNEQFF. The chain has TRBV24-1 and TRBJ2-1, with D perhaps matching TRBD1 or TRBD2 (6 bases each). This CDR3 has 13 residues. Germline V gene data show CDR1 as KGHDR and CDR2 as SFDVKD. Trimming took 6 bases from V and 7 from J, leaving 12 bases between them.

This chain links TRBV2 with TRBJ1-5, with a possible D match to TRBD1 (6 bases). The CDR3 is 13 amino acids. With 8 bases removed from V and 7 bases from J, the gap between germline ends came to 15 bases. Germline V lookup: CDR1 SNHLY, CDR2 FYNNEI. CDR3 amino acids: CASRDTSWQPQHF. DNA of the CDR3: TGTGCCAGCCGGGACACCTCGTGGCAGCCCCAGCATTTT.

This chain links TRBV3-1 (or the pseudogene TRBV3-2) with TRBJ2-3; maybe TRBD2 (6 bases). Germline V gene lookup returns CDR1 LGHDT and CDR2 YNNKEL (reference sequence). This CDR3 spans 15 amino acids. V lost 1 base, J lost 1 base, and 9 bases lay in between. CDR3 sequence reads: CASSQGASGTDTQYF. Here the CDR3 DNA reads TGTGCCAGCAGCCAAGGGGCTAGCGGCACAGATACGCAGTATTTT.

In nucleotides, the CDR3 is TGTGCCAGCAGCTTATTGGGGGGGAGCACTGAAGCTTTCTTT. Protein: CASSLLGGSTEAFF. The V and J genes are TRBV7-2 and TRBJ1-1; D is perhaps TRBD1 (5 bases). V gave up 2 bases and J gave up 4 bases, with 11 bases separating them. The length of the CDR3 is 14 residues. Germline CDR1 reads SGHTA; CDR2 reads FQGNSA.

The genes are TRBV5-6 and TRBJ1-3; D perhaps matches TRBD1 (6 bases). V was clipped by 2 bases and J by 0 bases, with 15 bases between them. The CDR3 length is 17 residues. Germline V gives CDR1 SGHDT, CDR2 YYEEEE. As DNA, the CDR3 is TGTGCCAGCAGCTTTTTCACCCAGGACAGCTCTGGAAACACCATATATTTT. It encodes CASSFFTQDSSGNTIYF.

J is TRBJ2-3 and V is TRBV6-5; tentatively, D is TRBD2 (6 bases). CDR3 size: 14 residues. V was shortened by 8 bases and J by 3 bases, with 15 bases between the two germline ends. Per germline, CDR1 MNHEY and CDR2 SVGAGI. The CDR3 protein is CASARAGRTDTQYF. CDR3 nucleotides: TGTGCCAGCGCCCGTGCCGGGAGAACAGATACGCAGTATTTT.

The rearrangement links TRBV5-1 to TRBJ1-2; D gene unclear. This CDR3 has 13 residues. The germline CDR1 and CDR2 sequences are SGHRS and YFSETQ. Trimming pared 3 bases from V and 4 bases from J, leaving 10 bases between. CDR3 amino acids: CASSSGQTYGYTF. As DNA, the CDR3 is TGCGCCAGCAGCTCGGGTCAGACCTATGGCTACACCTTC. The full variable domain, with the rest looked up from reference TRBV5-1 and TRBJ1-2, is KAGVTQTPRYLIKTRGQQVTLSCSPISGHRSVSWYQQTPGQGLQFLFEYFSETQRNKGNFPGRFSGRQFSNSRSEMNVSTLELGDSALYLCASSSGQTYGYTFGSGTRLTVV.

This sequence joins TRBV6-4 and TRBJ2-1; unclear D gene. The CDR3 runs to 12 residues. CDR1 is MRHNA, CDR2 SNTAGT, per germline. The V end was cut by 11 bases, the J end by 4 bases, with 12 bases between. This chain's CDR3 is CAGPGPYNEQFF. The CDR3 nucleotides are TGTGCCGGCCCGGGCCCGTACAATGAGCAGTTCTTC.

The rearrangement uses TRBV5-4 and TRBJ1-6; D remains ambiguous. CDR1 and CDR2 from the germline V gene are SGHNT and YYREEE (reference sequence). The CDR3 runs to 13 residues. V lost 2 bases and J 7 bases, leaving 7 bases between the germline ends. The CDR3 DNA is TGTGCCAGCAGCTTACCAGTGAATTCACCCCTCCACTTT. This encodes CASSLPVNSPLHF.

The CDR3 bases are TGCGCCAGCAGTGACCCAGACAGGGTTGGCACAGATACGCAGTATTTT. Its translation: CASSDPDRVGTDTQYF. V usage is TRBV10-2 and J usage is TRBJ2-3, with 7 bases aligning to TRBD1. The ends lost 3 bases at V and 1 base at J; junction bases unmatched: 7. CDR3 length equals 16 residues. CDR1 WSHSY and CDR2 SAAADI come from the germline V gene.

The CDR3 DNA is TGCGCCAGCAGCTTGAGAACAGGGGGCAACGAGCAGTACTTC. This sequence encodes CASSLRTGGNEQYF. This chain connects TRBV5-1 to TRBJ2-7; the match to TRBD1 covers 9 bases. Germline-derived CDR1 and CDR2 are SGHRS and YFSETQ. V was pared by 1 base and J by 5 bases, with 4 bases of the junction left unmatched. This CDR3 has 14 residues. The full variable domain, with the rest looked up from reference TRBV5-1 and TRBJ2-7, is KAGVTQTPRYLIKTRGQQVTLSCSPISGHRSVSWYQQTPGQGLQFLFEYFSETQRNKGNFPGRFSGRQFSNSRSEMNVSTLELGDSALYLCASSLRTGGNEQYFGPGTRLTVT.